These 9 T cell receptor beta chains came from one sample sequenced in a study of blood T cell repertoires in COVID-19. Profiling relied on immunoSEQ multiplex PCR, and the TCRdb table lists in-frame clones only, not all of them. The sample has roughly 120,000 clones, more than 80% seen once; the top ten hold just over 5.5%. Sample: peripheral blood. Every receptor here comes from a woman aged 55-69 years with COVID-19, enrolled during active disease.

The chain has TRBV7-2 and TRBJ2-7, with TRBD2 identical over 7 bases. The CDR3 runs to 15 residues. The germline V gene encodes CDR1 SGHTA and CDR2 FQGNSA. V lost 3 bases and J lost 6; bases outside the gene matches: 11. The chain's CDR3 is CASSFRGGTSGEQYF. The CDR3 nucleotides are TGTGCCAGCAGCTTTCGCGGGGGTACTAGTGGCGAGCAGTACTTC.

V and J are TRBV18 and TRBJ1-1; TRBD1 might be the D (6 bases). V dropped 3 bases and J dropped 4 bases, with 24 bases sitting between them. The CDR3 runs 18 residues. CDR1 and CDR2 (germline): KGHSH, LQKENI. In DNA form, the CDR3 reads TGTGCCAGCTCACCCCTCGGTGGCACAGGGTCTTTAAGCACTGAAGCTTTCTTT. Residues: CASSPLGGTGSLSTEAFF.

This chain joins TRBV27 and TRBJ2-7; the match to TRBD2 covers 8 bases. In germline, CDR1 is MNHEY, CDR2 SMNVEV (reference sequence). J gave up 2 bases and V 5 bases, and 8 bases lay outside the gene matches. This CDR3 has 15 residues. The CDR3 coding sequence is TGTGCCAGCAGTCAAAGCGGGGGAAGCGCCTACGAGCAGTACTTC. It encodes CASSQSGGSAYEQYF.

The chain uses TRBV3-1 (or the pseudogene TRBV3-2) and TRBJ1-1, with D possibly being TRBD1 (5 bases). Germline V gives CDR1 LGHDT, CDR2 YNNKEL (reference sequence). Trimming pared 1 base from V and 7 bases from J, leaving 16 bases between. The CDR3 length is 15 residues. CDR3 DNA sequence: TGTGCCAGCAGCCAAGTTTCATGGGGCACTTTTGAAGCTTTCTTT. It specifies CASSQVSWGTFEAFF.

J is TRBJ2-2 and V is TRBV5-1; the D gene is possibly TRBD1 (6 bases). V gave up 2 bases and J gave up 1 base, with 12 bases separating them. There are 16 residues in the CDR3. CDR1 is SGHRS, CDR2 YFSETQ, per germline. CDR3 sequence: CASSFTGIQNTGELFF. In nucleotides, the CDR3 is TGCGCCAGCAGCTTTACAGGGATACAGAACACCGGGGAGCTGTTTTTT.

The chain joins TRBV4-2 to TRBJ1-4, with TRBD1 matching 7 bases. The CDR3 totals 16 residues. Germline assignment: CDR1 LGHNA and CDR2 YNFKEQ. V shed 3 bases, J shed 0 bases, and the junction held 4 bases outside the gene matches. The CDR3 region is CASSQRQGATNEKLFF. CDR3 bases: TGTGCCAGCAGCCAGCGCCAGGGGGCAACTAATGAAAAACTGTTTTTT.

This chain connects TRBV18 to TRBJ1-1, with 8 bases fitting TRBD1. CDR1 is KGHSH and CDR2 is LQKENI in the germline V gene. The V segment lost 7 bases and the J segment 6 bases; nucleotides outside the gene matches: 7. The CDR3 covers 13 residues. CDR3 in DNA: TGTGCCAGCTTTTCGGACAGGGACGCTGAAGCTTTCTTT. This translates into CASFSDRDAEAFF.

Regarding this clone: Mismatch with germline at one junction end may stem from a read error. For the CDR3, the DNA is TGTGCCAGCAGTTTAATGCCAGGGAAGCTCTTC. Amino acid sequence: CASSLMPGKLF. The chain employs TRBV27 and TRBJ2-1, with D perhaps TRBD1 (5 bases). Germline assignment: CDR1 MNHEY and CDR2 SMNVEV (reference sequence). CDR3 length equals 11 residues.

J is TRBJ1-5 and V is TRBV4-3; the match to TRBD1 covers 10 bases. The CDR3 is made up of 16 amino acids. The germline V gene encodes CDR1 LGHNA and CDR2 YSLEER. J gave up 11 bases and V 1 base, and 11 bases lay outside the gene matches. The CDR3 reads CASSQGTGGIGGAQHF. The CDR3 nucleotides read TGCGCCAGCAGCCAAGGGACAGGGGGAATAGGGGGGGCCCAGCATTTT.